The clone carrying this TCR beta chain occurred a few times. Its target is unknown. CDR1 is LGHNA and CDR2 is YNFKEQ in the germline V gene. This CDR3 contains 14 residues. The V segment lost 5 bases and the J segment 8 bases; nucleotides outside the gene matches: 8. The PCR used 60 Vbeta and 13 Jbeta primers. The protocol was immunoSEQ multiplex PCR, while the TCRdb copy is restricted to in-frame clones and leaves out a portion. Of some 40,000 clones in the sample, roughly 80% were seen once. This sample is drawn from a study of cytomegalovirus exposure and HLA in healthy donors. The study's findings and limits: In a later analysis, TCR beta V- and J-gene trimming was associated with a missense DCLRE1C variant. Earlier results showed most TCR beta V segments being productive about 90% or about 30% of the time. In a later analysis, an Asian-associated ancestry cluster reportedly showed fewer N-insertions than the roughly 730-donor mean. Of the V segments, some could not be distinguished, including TRBV6-2 and TRBV6-3, and were excluded.

The TCR originated in a woman between 18 and 29 years old in good health and CMV-seropositive. The chain uses TRBV4-2 and TRBJ1-2, with 10 bases matching TRBD1. The sample comprised PBMCs. The CDR3 protein is CASSRGTGERGYTF. The DNA for the CDR3 is TGTGCCAGCAGCAGGGGGACAGGGGAGAGGGGCTACACCTTC.